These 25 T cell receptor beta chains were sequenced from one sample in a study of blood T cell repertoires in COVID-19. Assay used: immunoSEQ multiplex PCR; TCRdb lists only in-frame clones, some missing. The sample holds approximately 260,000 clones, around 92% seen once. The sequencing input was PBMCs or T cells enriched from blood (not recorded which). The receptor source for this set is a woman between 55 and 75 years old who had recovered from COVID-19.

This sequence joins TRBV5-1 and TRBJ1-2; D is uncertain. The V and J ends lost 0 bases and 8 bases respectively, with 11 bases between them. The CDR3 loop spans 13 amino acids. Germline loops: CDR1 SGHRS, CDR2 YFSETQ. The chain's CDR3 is CASSLDGSGGYTF. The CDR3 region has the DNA TGCGCCAGCAGCTTGGATGGTTCGGGAGGCTACACCTTC.

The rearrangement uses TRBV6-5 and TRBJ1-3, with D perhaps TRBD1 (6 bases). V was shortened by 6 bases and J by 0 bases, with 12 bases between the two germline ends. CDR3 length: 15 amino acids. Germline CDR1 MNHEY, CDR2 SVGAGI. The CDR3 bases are TGTGCCAGCAGACTGACAGGTCCCTCTGGAAACACCATATATTTT. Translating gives CASRLTGPSGNTIYF.

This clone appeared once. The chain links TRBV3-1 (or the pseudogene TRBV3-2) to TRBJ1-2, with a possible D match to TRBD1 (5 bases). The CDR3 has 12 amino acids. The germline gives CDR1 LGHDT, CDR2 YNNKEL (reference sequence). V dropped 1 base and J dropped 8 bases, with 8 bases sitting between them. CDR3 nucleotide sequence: TGTGCCAGCAGCCAAGGACCAGGGGGCTACACCTTC. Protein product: CASSQGPGGYTF.

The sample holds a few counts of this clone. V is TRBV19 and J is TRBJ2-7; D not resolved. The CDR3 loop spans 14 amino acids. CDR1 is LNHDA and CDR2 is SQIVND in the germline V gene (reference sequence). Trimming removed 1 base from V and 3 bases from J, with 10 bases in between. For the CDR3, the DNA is TGTGCCAGTAGTATAGTAGCCCACGACTACGAGCAGTACTTC. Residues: CASSIVAHDYEQYF.

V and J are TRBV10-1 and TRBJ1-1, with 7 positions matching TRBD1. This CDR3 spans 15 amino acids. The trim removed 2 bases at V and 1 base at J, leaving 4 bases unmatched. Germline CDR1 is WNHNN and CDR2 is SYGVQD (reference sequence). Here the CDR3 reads CASSETQGPNTEAFF. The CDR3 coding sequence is TGCGCCAGCAGTGAGACACAGGGGCCGAACACTGAAGCTTTCTTT.

As DNA, the CDR3 is TGTGCCTGGAGTGGCCAGGGGCTTGTTGAAAAACTGTTTTTT. This translates into CAWSGQGLVEKLFF. The chain has TRBV30 and TRBJ1-4; the D gene is possibly TRBD1 (6 bases). Germline-derived CDR1 and CDR2 are GTSNPN and SVGIG (reference sequence). This CDR3 region has 14 residues. Trimming removed 1 base at V and 7 bases at J, with 13 bases between.

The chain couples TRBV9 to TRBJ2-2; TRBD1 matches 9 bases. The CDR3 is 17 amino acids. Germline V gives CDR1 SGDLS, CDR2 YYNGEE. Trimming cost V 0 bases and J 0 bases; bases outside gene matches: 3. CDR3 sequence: CASSVGRDRANTGELFF. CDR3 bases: TGTGCCAGCAGCGTAGGCCGGGACAGGGCGAACACCGGGGAGCTGTTTTTT.

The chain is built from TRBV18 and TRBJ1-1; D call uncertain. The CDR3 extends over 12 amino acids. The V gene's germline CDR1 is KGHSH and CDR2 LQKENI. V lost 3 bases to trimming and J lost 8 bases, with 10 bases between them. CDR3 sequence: CASSPSSSEAFF. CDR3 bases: TGTGCCAGCTCACCGTCGAGTTCAGAAGCTTTCTTT.

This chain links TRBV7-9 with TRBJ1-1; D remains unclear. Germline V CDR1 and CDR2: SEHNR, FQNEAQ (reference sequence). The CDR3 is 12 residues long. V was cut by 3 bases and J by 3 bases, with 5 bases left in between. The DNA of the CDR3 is TGTGCCAGCAGCTTCGGAGACACTGAAGCTTTCTTT. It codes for CASSFGDTEAFF.

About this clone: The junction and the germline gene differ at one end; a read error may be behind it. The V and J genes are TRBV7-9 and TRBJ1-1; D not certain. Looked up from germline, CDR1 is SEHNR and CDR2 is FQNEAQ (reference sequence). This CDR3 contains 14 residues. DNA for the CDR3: TGTGCCAGCAGCGTAGCCACGGGGAACACTGAAGCTTTCTTT. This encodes CASSVATGNTEAFF.

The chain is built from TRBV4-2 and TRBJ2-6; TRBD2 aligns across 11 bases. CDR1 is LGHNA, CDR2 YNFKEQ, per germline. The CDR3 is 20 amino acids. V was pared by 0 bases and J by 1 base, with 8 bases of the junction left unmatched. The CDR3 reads CASSQDTSGGLASGANVLTF. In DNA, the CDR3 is TGTGCCAGCAGCCAAGATACTAGCGGGGGCCTTGCGTCTGGGGCCAACGTCCTGACTTTC.

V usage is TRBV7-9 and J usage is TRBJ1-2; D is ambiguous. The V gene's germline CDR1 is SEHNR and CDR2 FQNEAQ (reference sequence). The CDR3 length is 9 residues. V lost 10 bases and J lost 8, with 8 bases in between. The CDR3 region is CATTEGYTF. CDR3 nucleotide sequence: TGTGCCACGACGGAGGGCTACACCTTC.

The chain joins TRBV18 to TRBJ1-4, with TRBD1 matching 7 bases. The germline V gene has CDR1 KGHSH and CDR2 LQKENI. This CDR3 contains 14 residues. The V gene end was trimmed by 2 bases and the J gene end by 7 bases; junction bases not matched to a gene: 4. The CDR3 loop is CASSPIGDSEKLFF. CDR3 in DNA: TGTGCCAGCTCACCAATCGGGGACAGTGAAAAACTGTTTTTT.

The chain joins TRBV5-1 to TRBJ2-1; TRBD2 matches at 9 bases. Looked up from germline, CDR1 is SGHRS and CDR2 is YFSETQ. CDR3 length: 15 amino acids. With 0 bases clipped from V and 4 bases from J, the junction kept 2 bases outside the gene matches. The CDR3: CASSLASGEYNEQFF. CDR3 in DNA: TGCGCCAGCAGCTTGGCTAGCGGGGAGTACAATGAGCAGTTCTTC.

The CDR3 is CSFPGEGRGTEAFF. CDR3 DNA sequence: TGCAGCTTCCCGGGGGAGGGACGGGGGACTGAAGCTTTCTTT. The J gene is TRBJ1-1, the V gene TRBV29-1, with D maybe TRBD1 (5 bases). Trimming cost V 8 bases and J 5 bases, with 21 bases left between them. CDR3 length: 14 residues. Germline-derived CDR1 and CDR2 are SQVTM and ANQGSEA.

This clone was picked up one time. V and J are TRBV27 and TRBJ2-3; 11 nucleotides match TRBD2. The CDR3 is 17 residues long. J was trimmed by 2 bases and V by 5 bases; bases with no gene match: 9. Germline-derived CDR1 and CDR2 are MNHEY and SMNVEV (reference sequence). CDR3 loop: CASSPARLAGFTDTQYF. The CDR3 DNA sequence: TGTGCCAGCAGTCCAGCCCGACTAGCGGGGTTCACAGATACGCAGTATTTT.

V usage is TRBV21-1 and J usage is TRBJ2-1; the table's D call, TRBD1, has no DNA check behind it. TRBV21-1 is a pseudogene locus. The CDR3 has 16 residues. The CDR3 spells CASSKATILPYNEQFF. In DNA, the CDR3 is TGTGCCAGCAGCAAAGCTACAATCCTCCCCTACAATGAGCAGTTCTTC.

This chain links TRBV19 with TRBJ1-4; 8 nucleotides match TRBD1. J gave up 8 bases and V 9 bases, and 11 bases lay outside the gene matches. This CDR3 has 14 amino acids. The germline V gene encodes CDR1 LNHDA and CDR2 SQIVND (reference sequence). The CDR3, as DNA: TGTGCCAGCCTGGACAGGGTGACGGGCGAAAAACTGTTTTTT. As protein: CASLDRVTGEKLFF.

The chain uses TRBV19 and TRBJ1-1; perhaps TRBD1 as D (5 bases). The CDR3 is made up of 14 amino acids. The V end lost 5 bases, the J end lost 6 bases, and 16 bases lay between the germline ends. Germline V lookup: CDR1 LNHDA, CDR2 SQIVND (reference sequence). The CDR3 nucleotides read TGTGCCAGTAGTTTGGGTCCGGCAGGGTCTGAAGCTTTCTTT. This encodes CASSLGPAGSEAFF.

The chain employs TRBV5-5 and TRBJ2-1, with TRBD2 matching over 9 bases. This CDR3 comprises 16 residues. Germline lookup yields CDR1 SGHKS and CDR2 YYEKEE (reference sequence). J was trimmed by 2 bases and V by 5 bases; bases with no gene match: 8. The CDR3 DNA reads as TGTGCCAGCAGTCTTATAGCGGGAGACCCCTACAATGAGCAGTTCTTC. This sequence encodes CASSLIAGDPYNEQFF.

The CDR3 here is CASSVGEGQGLEKLFF. In DNA form, the CDR3 reads TGTGCCAGCAGCGTTGGAGAGGGACAGGGTTTGGAAAAACTGTTTTTT. J is TRBJ1-4 and V is TRBV9, with TRBD1 matching 9 bases. The CDR3 extends over 16 amino acids. Germline assignment: CDR1 SGDLS and CDR2 YYNGEE. The V and J ends lost 2 bases and 8 bases, in that order; junction bases with no gene match: 10. The full variable domain, with the rest looked up from reference TRBV9 and TRBJ1-4, is DSGVTQTPKHLITATGQRVTLRCSPRSGDLSVYWYQQSLDQGLQFLIQYYNGEERAKGNILERFSAQQFPDLHSELNLSSLELGDSALYFCASSVGEGQGLEKLFFGSGTQLSVL.

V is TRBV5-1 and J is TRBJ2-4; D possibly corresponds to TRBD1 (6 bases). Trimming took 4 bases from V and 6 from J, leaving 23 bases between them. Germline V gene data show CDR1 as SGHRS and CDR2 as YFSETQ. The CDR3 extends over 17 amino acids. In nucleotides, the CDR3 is TGCGCCAGCAGCCAGACCGACAGAACAGAGGACAGAAACATTCAGTACTTC. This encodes CASSQTDRTEDRNIQYF. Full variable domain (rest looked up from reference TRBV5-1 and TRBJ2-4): KAGVTQTPRYLIKTRGQQVTLSCSPISGHRSVSWYQQTPGQGLQFLFEYFSETQRNKGNFPGRFSGRQFSNSRSEMNVSTLELGDSALYLCASSQTDRTEDRNIQYFGAGTRLSVL.

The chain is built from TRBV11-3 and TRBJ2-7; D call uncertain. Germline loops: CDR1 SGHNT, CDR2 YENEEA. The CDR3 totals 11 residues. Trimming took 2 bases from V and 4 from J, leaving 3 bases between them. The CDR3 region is CASSLTYEQYF. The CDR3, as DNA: TGTGCCAGCAGCTTAACTTACGAGCAGTACTTC.

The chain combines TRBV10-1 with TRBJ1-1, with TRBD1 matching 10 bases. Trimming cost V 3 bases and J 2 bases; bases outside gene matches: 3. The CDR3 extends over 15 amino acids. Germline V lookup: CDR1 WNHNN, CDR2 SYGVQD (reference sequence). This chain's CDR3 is CASSEGTGANTEAFF. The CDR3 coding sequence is TGCGCCAGCAGTGAAGGGACAGGGGCTAACACTGAAGCTTTCTTT.

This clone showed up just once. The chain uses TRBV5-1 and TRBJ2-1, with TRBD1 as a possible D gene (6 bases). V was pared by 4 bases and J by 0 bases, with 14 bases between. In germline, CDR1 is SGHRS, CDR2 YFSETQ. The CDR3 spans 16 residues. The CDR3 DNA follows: TGCGCCAGCAGCGCGTTCACAGGGTACTCCTACAATGAGCAGTTCTTC. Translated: CASSAFTGYSYNEQFF.